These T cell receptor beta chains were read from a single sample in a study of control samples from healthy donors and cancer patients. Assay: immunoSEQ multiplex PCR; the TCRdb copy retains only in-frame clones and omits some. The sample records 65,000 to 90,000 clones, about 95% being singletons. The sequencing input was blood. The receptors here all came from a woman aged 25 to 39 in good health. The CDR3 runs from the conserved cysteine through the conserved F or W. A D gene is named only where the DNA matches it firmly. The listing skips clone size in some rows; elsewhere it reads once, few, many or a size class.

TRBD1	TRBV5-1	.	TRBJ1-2	TGCGCCAGCAGCTTGGGGGACAGACGCTATGGCTACACCTTC	CASSLGDRRYGYTF
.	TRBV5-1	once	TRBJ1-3	TGCGCCAGCAGCTTCGGCTGGACACCCTCTGGAAACACCATATATTTT	CASSFGWTPSGNTIYF
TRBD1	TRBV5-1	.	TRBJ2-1	TGCGCCAGCAGACAGGGGACAGGGGGCGGCAATGAGCAGTTCTTC	CASRQGTGGGNEQFF
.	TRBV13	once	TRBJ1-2	TGTGCCAGCAGCTTAGGGCGAGGGGGGTTCTATGGCTACACCTTC	CASSLGRGGFYGYTF
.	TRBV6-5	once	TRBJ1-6	TGTGCTTCAAGGGAGGGTCATAGTTCACCCCTCCACTTT	CASREGHSSPLHF
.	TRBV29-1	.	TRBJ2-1	TGCAGCGTTTCGGGTTACCCAGGGGGGCCCAATGAGCAGTTCTTC	CSVSGYPGGPNEQFF
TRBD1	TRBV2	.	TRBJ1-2	TGTGCCAGCAGTGCAGGGACAGGGGCTCCCATAAGCTTC	CASSAGTGAPISF
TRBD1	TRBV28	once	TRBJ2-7	TGTGCCAGCAGCTCCGGGACAGCTAGCTCCTACGAGCAGTACTTC	CASSSGTASSYEQYF
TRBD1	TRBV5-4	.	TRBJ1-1	TGTGCCAGCAGCTTGGATTTTGGGACAGGGGGTGAAGCTTTCTTT	CASSLDFGTGGEAFF
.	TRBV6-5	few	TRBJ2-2	TGTGCCGTCACGGGGGACGCGAACACCGGGGAGCTGTTTTTT	CAVTGDANTGELFF
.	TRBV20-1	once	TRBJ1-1	TGCAGTGCTAGTTCTATGGCAGGCACTGAAGCTTTCTTT	CSASSMAGTEAFF
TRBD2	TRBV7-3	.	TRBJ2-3	TGTGCCAGCAGCCCGGGGAGCGGGGAGGTACAGTATTTT	CASSPGSGEVQYF
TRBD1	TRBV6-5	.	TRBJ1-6	TGTGCCAGCAGCCGACAGGGGGCGAATAATTCACCCCTCCACTTT	CASSRQGANNSPLHF
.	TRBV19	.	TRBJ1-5	TGTGCCAGTAGTGGACGTGGGGGTCAGCCCCAGCATTTT	CASSGRGGQPQHF
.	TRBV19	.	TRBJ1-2	TGTGCCAGTAGTCAACTGGCCACAGTCTATGGCTACACCTTC	CASSQLATVYGYTF
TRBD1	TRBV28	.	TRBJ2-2	TGTGCCAGCAGTTTTGTGGGACAGGGGGCCTTCGGGGAGCTGTTTTTT	CASSFVGQGAFGELFF
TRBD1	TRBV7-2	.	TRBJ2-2	TGTGCCAGCAGCCATGACAGGGGAAACACCGGGGAGCTGTTTTTT	CASSHDRGNTGELFF